In its sample, the clone carrying this T cell receptor beta chain was seen a few times. The antigen remains unidentified. This sample stems from a study of T cells in Graves' hyperthyroidism and ophthalmopathy. The V gene's germline CDR1 is MDHEN and CDR2 SYDVKM. V lost 8 bases to trimming and J lost 5 bases, with 10 bases between them. The CDR3 runs to 12 residues. Overall study findings and caveats: Ophthalmopathy was model-predicted a median around 6.1 months pre-onset. Blood samples included most of the expanded thyroid clonotypes exceeding 0.001.

Amplified TCR beta CDR3 regions derived from RNA transcripts. The primer set for the first-round RT-PCR of the TCR CDR3 was HTBI. One entry per CDR3 protein results from TCRdb running MiXCR on the multiplex PCR reads. The sample contains hundreds of thousands of distinct CDR3 sequences, about a sixth of which appear only once. The chain is built from TRBV28 and TRBJ1-5; D remains unclear. The receptor was isolated from a young woman with Graves' hyperthyroidism. Specimen: blood. CDR3: CASREDHQPQHF. CDR3 nucleotide sequence: TGTGCCAGCCGCGAAGACCATCAGCCCCAGCATTTT.